This passage covers 25 T cell receptor beta chains from one sample sequenced in a study of blood T cell repertoires in COVID-19. Only in-frame clones appear in the TCRdb table, and some are missing; sequencing was by immunoSEQ multiplex PCR. The sample comprises roughly 520,000 clones, approximately 90% of which are singletons, and 1.8% rests with the top ten. The sequenced sample was PBMCs or T cells enriched from blood (not recorded which). Every receptor here comes from a woman aged 35 to 49 who had recovered from COVID-19.

This chain uses TRBV19 with TRBJ2-1; 7 positions match TRBD2. Germline CDR1 is LNHDA and CDR2 is SQIVND (reference sequence). V was pared by 4 bases and J by 9 bases, with 9 bases of the junction left unmatched. The CDR3 totals 14 residues. CDR3 protein: CASSKRDGNREQFF. CDR3 nucleotide sequence: TGTGCCAGTAGTAAGCGGGATGGGAACCGTGAGCAGTTCTTC.

The CDR3 here is CASSPTPLLGTEAFF. The CDR3 coding sequence is TGTGCCAGCAGTCCTACCCCCCTTCTTGGCACTGAAGCTTTCTTT. The V gene is TRBV27, the J gene TRBJ1-1; D is ambiguous. The CDR3 covers 15 residues. Deletions cut 5 bases from V and 4 bases from J, with 17 bases between. The germline V gene encodes CDR1 MNHEY and CDR2 SMNVEV (reference sequence).

V and J are TRBV5-1 and TRBJ1-6; perhaps TRBD1 as D (6 bases). V was clipped by 3 bases and J by 5 bases, with 9 bases between them. The CDR3 has 14 amino acids. Looked up from germline, CDR1 is SGHRS and CDR2 is YFSETQ. CDR3 protein: CASSSQGNNSPLHF. The CDR3 DNA reads TGCGCCAGCAGCTCTCAGGGGAATAATTCACCCCTCCACTTT.

The chain uses TRBV27 and TRBJ2-3, with a weak D call TRBD2 (6 bases). Germline V gene data show CDR1 as MNHEY and CDR2 as SMNVEV (reference sequence). The CDR3 runs to 22 residues. V dropped 3 bases and J dropped 2 bases, with 33 bases sitting between them. Here the CDR3 reads CASSFLDLSRTGSVRFTDTQYF. CDR3 nucleotides: TGTGCCAGCAGTTTTCTTGACCTTTCCCGTACCGGGAGTGTGCGATTCACAGATACGCAGTATTTT.

The sample holds one count of this clone. V usage is TRBV2 and J usage is TRBJ2-3, with 9 bases aligning to TRBD2. CDR3 length equals 15 residues. V gave up 6 bases and J gave up 2 bases; unmatched junction bases: 6. Germline lookup yields CDR1 SNHLY and CDR2 FYNNEI. The CDR3 protein is CASRSSGSPTDTQYF. The CDR3 coding sequence is TGTGCCAGCAGGAGTAGCGGGAGCCCCACAGATACGCAGTATTTT. The entire variable domain, with the rest obtained from reference TRBV2 and TRBJ2-3, is as follows: EPEVTQTPSHQVTQMGQEVILRCVPISNHLYFYWYRQILGQKVEFLVSFYNNEISEKSEIFDDQFSVERPDGSNFTLKIRSTKLEDSAMYFCASRSSGSPTDTQYFGPGTRLTVL.

The V gene is TRBV5-6, the J gene TRBJ2-7, with D possibly matching TRBD2 (5 bases). V was clipped by 2 bases and J by 3 bases, with 9 bases between them. Germline V gives CDR1 SGHDT, CDR2 YYEEEE. CDR3 length equals 13 residues. The CDR3 loop reads CASSFGGNYEQYF. As DNA, the CDR3 is TGTGCCAGCAGCTTCGGAGGAAACTACGAGCAGTACTTC.

This sequence joins TRBV15 and TRBJ2-1; 7 positions agree with TRBD2. Germline lookup yields CDR1 LNHNV and CDR2 YYDKDF (reference sequence). V trimming: 3 bases; J trimming: 6 bases; junction bases outside the gene matches: 17. The CDR3 covers 18 residues. CDR3 bases: TGTGCCACCAGCAGGGGGACCTGGGGCGGGAGATCTAGCAATGAGCAGTTCTTC. The encoded protein is CATSRGTWGGRSSNEQFF.

This clone is a singleton in its sample. V and J are TRBV6-5 and TRBJ2-7; 7 bases are shared with TRBD1. CDR1 and CDR2 (germline): MNHEY, SVGAGI. V dropped 4 bases and J dropped 2; count of bases not matched to a gene: 5. The length of the CDR3 is 14 residues. In nucleotides, the CDR3 is TGTGCCAGCAGTTCCGGGACAGAGGCCTACGAGCAGTACTTC. Translation gives CASSSGTEAYEQYF.

The chain links TRBV18 to TRBJ1-1, with TRBD1 as a possible D gene (5 bases). The CDR3 spans 15 residues. Germline assignment: CDR1 KGHSH and CDR2 LQKENI. Trimming took 3 bases from V and 1 from J, leaving 12 bases between them. CDR3 bases: TGTGCCAGCTCACCCCCGAGACAGACGAACACTGAAGCTTTCTTT. Residues: CASSPPRQTNTEAFF.

The chain has TRBV11-2 and TRBJ2-1; D call uncertain. Trimming took 3 bases from V and 5 from J, leaving 5 bases between them. Per germline, CDR1 SGHAT and CDR2 FQNNGV. This CDR3 comprises 12 residues. The CDR3 nucleotides read TGTGCCAGCAGCTTTAGTCACAATGAGCAGTTCTTC. Its protein is CASSFSHNEQFF. Full variable domain (missing parts from reference TRBV11-2 and TRBJ2-1): EAGVAQSPRYKIIEKRQSVAFWCNPISGHATLYWYQQILGQGPKLLIQFQNNGVVDDSQLPKDRFSAERLKGVDSTLKIQPAKLEDSAVYLCASSFSHNEQFFGPGTRLTVL.

The table lists this clone with a few counts. This chain uses TRBV15 with TRBJ2-5; perhaps TRBD2 as D (5 bases). V was clipped by 1 base and J by 0 bases, with 15 bases between them. From germline, CDR1 is LNHNV and CDR2 YYDKDF (reference sequence). This CDR3 region has 17 residues. Here the CDR3 DNA reads TGTGCCACCAGCAGAGGAGGCGGGTTGGGGAACCAAGAGACCCAGTACTTC. It is translated as CATSRGGGLGNQETQYF. Full variable domain (remainder filled in from reference TRBV15 and TRBJ2-5): DAMVIQNPRYQVTQFGKPVTLSCSQTLNHNVMYWYQQKSSQAPKLLFHYYDKDFNNEADTPDNFQSRRPNTSFCFLDIRSPGLGDTAMYLCATSRGGGLGNQETQYFGPGTRLLVL.

This clone has more than one count but fewer than ten. This chain links TRBV7-9 with TRBJ1-5; D not certain. The V gene lost 6 bases and the J gene lost 3 bases, with 12 bases spanning the gap. The CDR3 is made up of 14 amino acids. Germline V gene sequence: CDR1 SEHNR, CDR2 FQNEAQ (reference sequence). CDR3 loop: CASSNDGFNQPQHF. The CDR3 DNA follows: TGTGCCAGCAGTAATGACGGGTTCAATCAGCCCCAGCATTTT.

The gene calls are TRBV11-2 and TRBJ1-1; 7 positions agree with TRBD1. This CDR3 is 13 amino acids long. After removal of 2 bases from V and 4 bases from J, the junction contained 1 base not matched to a gene. The germline V gene has CDR1 SGHAT and CDR2 FQNNGV. CDR3 nucleotides: TGTGCCAGCAGCTTAACAGGGGTCACTGAAGCTTTCTTT. It translates to CASSLTGVTEAFF.

This clone was observed once. The rearrangement uses TRBV19 and TRBJ2-7; D possibly corresponds to TRBD2 (6 bases). The CDR3 has 13 amino acids. The germline CDR1 and CDR2 sequences are LNHDA and SQIVND (reference sequence). V was pared by 4 bases and J by 3 bases, with 10 bases between. CDR3 sequence: CASSNAGYYEQYF. The CDR3 DNA sequence: TGTGCCAGTAGTAATGCGGGATACTACGAGCAGTACTTC.

The chain carries TRBV27 and TRBJ1-1, with TRBD1 identical over 8 bases. Germline CDR1 reads MNHEY; CDR2 reads SMNVEV (reference sequence). The trim removed 5 bases at V and 4 bases at J, leaving 6 bases unmatched. The CDR3 sequence is 14 residues long. The CDR3, as DNA: TGTGCCAGCAGTCCGACAGGGGTCGCCACTGAAGCTTTCTTT. Translated: CASSPTGVATEAFF.

The rearrangement joins TRBV7-8 to TRBJ1-1, with D possibly TRBD1 on 5 matching bases. This CDR3 has 17 amino acids. The V gene lost 2 bases and the J gene lost 1 base, with 17 bases spanning the gap. Germline V gives CDR1 SGHVS, CDR2 FQNEAQ. CDR3 in DNA: TGTGCCAGCAGCTTAAGGGGCCTCCGGGCTCAGAACACTGAAGCTTTCTTT. Translation: CASSLRGLRAQNTEAFF.

CDR3 sequence: CASTPDRVGEQYF. For the CDR3, the DNA is TGCGCCAGCACTCCGGACAGGGTAGGCGAGCAGTACTTC. The V and J genes are TRBV5-1 and TRBJ2-7; 8 bases align to TRBD1. The CDR3 loop spans 13 amino acids. Germline-derived CDR1 and CDR2 are SGHRS and YFSETQ. V shed 6 bases, J shed 6 bases, and the junction held 8 bases outside the gene matches.

This clone was found a few times. The rearrangement links TRBV6-5 to TRBJ1-5; 9 bases are a match to TRBD1. CDR3 size: 15 residues. The V segment lost 8 bases and the J segment 4 bases; nucleotides outside the gene matches: 9. CDR1 is MNHEY and CDR2 is SVGAGI in the germline V gene. This CDR3 reads CASRRGQGFNQPQHF. CDR3 DNA sequence: TGTGCCAGCCGCAGGGGACAGGGCTTTAATCAGCCCCAGCATTTT.

V and J are TRBV30 and TRBJ2-6; D possibly corresponds to TRBD2 (7 bases). Germline assignment: CDR1 GTSNPN and CDR2 SVGIG (reference sequence). There are 16 residues in the CDR3. Deletions cut 3 bases from V and 4 bases from J, with 16 bases between. CDR3 residues: CAWRKGGVFGANVLTF. The CDR3 coding sequence is TGTGCCTGGAGGAAAGGGGGGGTGTTCGGGGCCAACGTCCTGACTTTC.

This clone was observed a few times. Sequence at one end of the junction differs from germline and may be a read error. The V call is TRBV5-4, the J call TRBJ2-2; a weak D match, TRBD1 (6 bases). Germline CDR1 and CDR2: SGHNT and YYREEE (reference sequence). The CDR3 consists of 14 residues. The CDR3 nucleotides are TGTGCCACCAGCGACAGGCATGCTACCGGGGAGCTGTTTTTT. The encoded protein is CATSDRHATGELFF. The whole variable domain, remainder taken from reference TRBV5-4 and TRBJ2-2, is ETGVTQSPTHLIKTRGQQVTLRCSSQSGHNTVSWYQQALGQGPQFIFQYYREEENGRGNFPPRFSGLQFPNYSSELNVNALELDDSALYLCATSDRHATGELFFGEGSRLTVL.

The gene calls are TRBV5-1 and TRBJ1-4; D not certain. V lost 2 bases to trimming and J lost 8 bases, with 10 bases between them. CDR3 length: 13 residues. Germline loops: CDR1 SGHRS, CDR2 YFSETQ. The CDR3, as DNA: TGCGCCAGCAGCTTATTGGGAGGGGAAAAACTGTTTTTT. Translated: CASSLLGGEKLFF. The full variable domain, its missing parts supplied by reference TRBV5-1 and TRBJ1-4, is KAGVTQTPRYLIKTRGQQVTLSCSPISGHRSVSWYQQTPGQGLQFLFEYFSETQRNKGNFPGRFSGRQFSNSRSEMNVSTLELGDSALYLCASSLLGGEKLFFGSGTQLSVL.

V is TRBV19 and J is TRBJ2-3, with TRBD2 matching over 16 bases. Trimming at V came to 10 bases and at J to 1 base, leaving 14 bases not matched to a gene. CDR1 is LNHDA and CDR2 is SQIVND in the germline V gene (reference sequence). CDR3 length equals 19 residues. CDR3 amino acids: CATSRTLGTSGRGTDTQYF. The CDR3 region has the DNA TGTGCCACCTCCCGGACCCTCGGGACTAGCGGGAGGGGCACAGATACGCAGTATTTT.

The CDR3 spells CASSHRTGGGNTEAFF. In nucleotides, the CDR3 is TGTGCCAGCAGCCATCGTACGGGGGGCGGGAACACTGAAGCTTTCTTT. This sequence joins TRBV3-1 (or the pseudogene TRBV3-2) and TRBJ1-1; maybe TRBD1 (6 bases). Germline V gene sequence: CDR1 LGHDT, CDR2 YNNKEL (reference sequence). Between the trimmed V and J ends, which lost 3 bases and 1 base, there was a span of 15 bases. The CDR3 runs to 16 residues.

The V and J genes are TRBV4-2 and TRBJ2-3; TRBD2 matches 8 bases. Trimming at V came to 2 bases and at J to 6 bases, leaving 13 bases not matched to a gene. There are 17 residues in the CDR3. In germline, CDR1 is LGHNA, CDR2 YNFKEQ. This CDR3 reads CASSQSPGGGRIDTQYF. CDR3 DNA sequence: TGTGCCAGCAGCCAATCCCCGGGCGGCGGGAGGATTGATACGCAGTATTTT.

This chain links TRBV3-1 (or the pseudogene TRBV3-2) with TRBJ2-3; D gene uncertain. Trimming took off 3 bases at V and 0 bases at J, with 4 bases between the two ends. CDR3 size: 13 residues. Per the germline V gene, CDR1 is LGHDT and CDR2 is YNNKEL (reference sequence). The CDR3 region is CASSHQSTDTQYF. Written as DNA, the CDR3 is TGTGCCAGCAGCCACCAGAGCACAGATACGCAGTATTTT.